This T cell receptor beta chain was found in a study of vaccination and CD4 T cells after COVID-19. Treatment indicated: roughly 10-day PBMC culture with coronavirus spike peptide pools or control peptides (ViraFEST assay). Germline trimming cut 8 bases from V and 2 bases from J; bases unmatched to any gene: 5. This CDR3 has 14 residues. Germline-derived CDR1 and CDR2 are WNHNN and SYGVQD (reference sequence). Sequencing of the DNA from cultured CD4+ T cells was carried out with the Oncomine TCR Beta short-read assay. MiXCR, run by TCRdb on the PCR reads, gives a single entry per CDR3 protein. The repertoire holds roughly 20,000 distinct CDR3 sequences, with 40% to 55% as singletons. In the case of this clonotype: The antigen remains unidentified.

The material sequenced was CD4+ T cells from blood, cultured in vitro, taken after SARS-CoV-2 vaccination. The receptor comes from a human donor who had recovered from COVID-19. The chain carries TRBV10-1 and TRBJ1-2; TRBD1 agrees at 10 bases. The CDR3 DNA reads TGCGCCAGCCCCCGGACAGGGGGAAACTATGGCTACACCTTC. This translates into CASPRTGGNYGYTF.